The 19 T cell receptor beta chains presented below share a single source sample, sequenced in a study of blood T cell repertoires in COVID-19. The protocol was immunoSEQ multiplex PCR, while the TCRdb copy is restricted to in-frame clones and leaves out a portion. The sample records tens of thousands of clones, roughly 87% being singletons. The sequencing input was peripheral blood. Receptors were obtained from a human donor with active COVID-19. The donor label of this sample is uncertain.

This clone was observed once. CDR3 sequence reads: CASSLFRGRYEKLFF. For the CDR3, the DNA is TGTGCCAGCAGCTTGTTTAGGGGGCGTTATGAAAAACTGTTTTTT. This sequence joins TRBV5-8 and TRBJ1-4, with TRBD1 matching 7 bases. Germline lookup yields CDR1 SGHTS and CDR2 YDEGEE. The V gene end was trimmed by 1 base and the J gene end by 6 bases; junction bases not matched to a gene: 6. The CDR3 has 15 amino acids.

This rearrangement joins TRBV10-3 to TRBJ1-4; no firm D call. The V gene's germline CDR1 is ENHRY and CDR2 SYGVKD. The CDR3 has 12 residues. V was clipped by 2 bases and J by 8 bases, with 6 bases between them. CDR3 sequence: CAISEGGEKLFF. Here the CDR3 DNA reads TGTGCCATCAGTGAGGGAGGGGAAAAACTGTTTTTT.

J is TRBJ2-7 and V is TRBV20-1; 8 positions match TRBD1. Germline trimming cut 3 bases from V and 4 bases from J; bases unmatched to any gene: 8. CDR3 length: 14 amino acids. CDR1 and CDR2 from the germline V gene are DFQATT and SNEGSKA (reference sequence). In DNA, the CDR3 is TGCAGTGCTAGTAAGGGGCAGGGGGCGTACGAGCAGTACTTC. Its translation is CSASKGQGAYEQYF.

This chain joins TRBV5-6 and TRBJ2-1; 9 bases fit TRBD1. Trimming at V came to 4 bases and at J to 2 bases, leaving 7 bases not matched to a gene. Germline CDR1 reads SGHDT; CDR2 reads YYEEEE. The CDR3 is 16 residues long. CDR3 amino acids: CASSPRTGVAYNEQFF. CDR3 bases: TGTGCCAGCAGCCCCCGGACAGGGGTGGCCTACAATGAGCAGTTCTTC.

This clone was seen just once. The rearrangement links TRBV5-6 to TRBJ2-7; a possible D gene is TRBD1 (6 bases). This CDR3 has 14 residues. Trimming removed 0 bases from V and 4 bases from J, with 11 bases in between. Germline V gene sequence: CDR1 SGHDT, CDR2 YYEEEE. CDR3 sequence reads: CASSLGQQGYEQYF. CDR3 DNA: TGTGCCAGCAGCTTGGGACAACAGGGTTACGAGCAGTACTTC.

This chain links TRBV7-3 with TRBJ2-5, with D tentatively TRBD1 (5 bases). Germline CDR1 SGHTA, CDR2 FQGTGA. This CDR3 comprises 16 residues. Between the trimmed V and J ends, which lost 3 bases and 2 bases, there was a span of 16 bases. This CDR3 reads CASSLPLGHGQETQYF. CDR3 DNA sequence: TGTGCCAGCAGCTTGCCGTTAGGACACGGACAAGAGACCCAGTACTTC.

The chain combines TRBV9 with TRBJ2-1; 8 positions match TRBD2. Germline V gene lookup returns CDR1 SGDLS and CDR2 YYNGEE. J lost 6 bases, V lost 2 bases, and 1 base had no gene match. There are 13 residues in the CDR3. The CDR3 is CASSVGGVNEQFF. CDR3 in DNA: TGTGCCAGCAGCGTCGGGGGGGTCAATGAGCAGTTCTTC.

The V call is TRBV5-1, the J call TRBJ1-1; TRBD1 matches 7 bases. This CDR3 has 14 residues. Germline lookup yields CDR1 SGHRS and CDR2 YFSETQ. Trimming cost V 0 bases and J 3 bases; bases outside gene matches: 2. The CDR3 loop is CASSLGDRYTEAFF. Here the CDR3 DNA reads TGCGCCAGCAGCTTGGGGGACAGATACACTGAAGCTTTCTTT.

In this sample, this clone turned up once. V is TRBV5-6 and J is TRBJ2-7, with 7 positions matching TRBD2. Germline CDR1 SGHDT, CDR2 YYEEEE. This CDR3 contains 15 residues. The V gene end was trimmed by 1 base and the J gene end by 2 bases; junction bases not matched to a gene: 6. CDR3 sequence: CASSLWGGGTYEQYF. In nucleotides, the CDR3 is TGTGCCAGCAGCTTGTGGGGCGGGGGAACCTACGAGCAGTACTTC.

The chain couples TRBV19 to TRBJ2-1, with D possibly matching TRBD1 (5 bases). Trimming stripped 4 bases from V and 6 bases from J, with 7 bases between. Germline values: CDR1 LNHDA, CDR2 SQIVND (reference sequence). This CDR3 has 12 amino acids. The CDR3 region has the DNA TGTGCCAGTAGTACTCAGGGCAATGAGCAGTTCTTC. Translation gives CASSTQGNEQFF.

The V and J genes are TRBV4-3 and TRBJ2-7, with D possibly matching TRBD1 (6 bases). Trimming removed 0 bases from V and 2 bases from J, with 11 bases in between. This CDR3 region has 15 residues. Germline CDR1 reads LGHNA; CDR2 reads YSLEER. The chain's CDR3 is CASSQDGRQAYEQYF. CDR3 in DNA: TGCGCCAGCAGCCAAGATGGGCGACAGGCCTACGAGCAGTACTTC.

The rearrangement joins TRBV2 to TRBJ2-2; D might be TRBD1 (5 bases). Per germline, CDR1 SNHLY and CDR2 FYNNEI. This CDR3 region has 15 residues. V was pared by 5 bases and J by 1 base, with 11 bases between. For the CDR3, the DNA is TGTGCCAGCAGTAACATCGGACAGAACACCGGGGAGCTGTTTTTT. It yields the protein CASSNIGQNTGELFF.

The rearrangement uses TRBV7-2 and TRBJ2-7, with D tentatively TRBD2 (5 bases). The CDR3 runs 14 residues. The V gene's germline CDR1 is SGHTA and CDR2 FQGNSA. V lost 2 bases and J lost 3, with 11 bases in between. DNA of the CDR3: TGTGCCAGCAGCTTAATGGCGGGCGTCTACGAGCAGTACTTC. Its protein product is CASSLMAGVYEQYF.

The chain combines TRBV19 with TRBJ1-1; 7 bases map to TRBD1. The V gene end was trimmed by 3 bases and the J gene end by 9 bases; junction bases not matched to a gene: 10. In germline, CDR1 is LNHDA, CDR2 SQIVND (reference sequence). CDR3 size: 14 residues. This CDR3 reads CASSIAGGTDQAFF. The CDR3 region has the DNA TGTGCCAGTAGTATCGCGGGAGGGACAGACCAAGCTTTCTTT.

The chain combines TRBV7-2 with TRBJ2-1; 11 bases map to TRBD2. The CDR3 covers 16 residues. CDR1 SGHTA and CDR2 FQGNSA come from the germline V gene. Losses at the gene ends were 1 base for V and 7 bases for J; bases not matched to a gene: 6. The CDR3 DNA reads as TGTGCCAGCAGCTTAGGAACTAGCGGGGGCCAAAATGAGCAGTTCTTC. Protein product: CASSLGTSGGQNEQFF.

The chain joins TRBV6-1 to TRBJ1-2; D is uncertain. Germline V gene lookup returns CDR1 MNHNS and CDR2 SASEGT. V lost 1 base, J lost 8 bases, and 17 bases lay in between. This CDR3 is 15 amino acids long. CDR3 sequence reads: CASSEVLTTAVGYTF. The CDR3 DNA reads TGTGCCAGCAGTGAAGTGTTGACAACCGCCGTCGGCTACACCTTC.

The genes are TRBV9 and TRBJ2-1, with 9 bases identical to TRBD2. Trimming removed 6 bases from V and 9 bases from J; junction bases left unmatched: 13. The CDR3 is 15 amino acids. CDR1 is SGDLS, CDR2 YYNGEE, per germline. The CDR3 reads CASTSQGLADTEQFF. In DNA form, the CDR3 reads TGTGCCAGCACCTCCCAGGGACTAGCCGATACTGAGCAGTTCTTC.

This sequence joins TRBV13 and TRBJ1-4; D is ambiguous. The CDR3 is 15 residues long. V shed 2 bases and J shed 1 base, with 8 bases lying between them. CDR1 is PRHDT, CDR2 FYEKMQ, per germline (reference sequence). The CDR3 sequence is CASSLFRETNEKLFF. CDR3 DNA sequence: TGTGCCAGCAGCTTATTCCGGGAAACTAATGAAAAACTGTTTTTT.

The chain couples TRBV3-1 (or the pseudogene TRBV3-2) to TRBJ1-3, with D tentatively TRBD1 (6 bases). This CDR3 spans 19 amino acids. The V gene lost 0 bases and the J gene lost 1 base, with 19 bases spanning the gap. Looked up from germline, CDR1 is LGHDT and CDR2 is YNNKEL (reference sequence). The DNA for the CDR3 is TGTGCCAGCAGCCAAGAAAAAGGACAGTCGAAGGATTCTGGAAACACCATATATTTT. Translating gives CASSQEKGQSKDSGNTIYF.